This T cell receptor beta chain came from a study of cytomegalovirus exposure and HLA in healthy donors. Study-level information: Findings of an earlier analysis included some 120 million unique TCR beta sequences from roughly 180 million T cells.

Researchers ran the PCR with 60 Vbeta and 13 Jbeta primers. The protocol was immunoSEQ multiplex PCR, while the TCRdb copy is restricted to in-frame clones and leaves out a portion. The sample has under 150,000 clones, about four fifths seen once. Germline values: CDR1 LGHNA, CDR2 YSLEER. This CDR3 comprises 16 residues. V dropped 0 bases and J dropped 5 bases, with 16 bases sitting between them. The chain recombines TRBV4-3 with TRBJ2-5; D perhaps matches TRBD2 (7 bases). The sample consisted of PBMCs. This receptor was taken from a male donor in good health and CMV-seronegative. The DNA for the CDR3 is TGCGCCAGCAGCCAAGACCTCACAAGGGGGGGCGAGACCCAGTACTTC. Amino acids: CASSQDLTRGGETQYF.